This T cell receptor (beta chain) was recovered during a study of T cell responses to AZD1222 COVID-19 vaccine. General study findings and limits: Two AZD1222 administrations were followed by greater Spike-specific TCR breadth and depth.

Repertoires were generated with immunoSEQ multiplex PCR, while TCRdb's copy carries only in-frame clones and drops some. This sample has 95,000 to 130,000 clones, with about 90% found just once. Turning to this clone: No antigen is known for it.

The germline V gene encodes CDR1 MRHNA and CDR2 SNTAGT. Deletions cut 3 bases from V and 5 bases from J, with 10 bases between. The CDR3 is 13 amino acids. The sequenced sample was peripheral blood, obtained on day 0 of AZD1222 vaccination. V and J are TRBV6-4 and TRBJ2-5; possible D gene TRBD2, 5 bases. This receptor was obtained from an adult in good health. The CDR3: CASSETSEETQYF. DNA of the CDR3: TGTGCCAGCAGTGAAACTAGTGAGGAGACCCAGTACTTC.